This passage covers 24 T cell receptor beta chains from one sample sequenced in a study of memory CD4+ T cells and cytomegalovirus serostatus. Some clones are missing from TCRdb's copy, which holds only in-frame ones; the method was immunoSEQ multiplex PCR. The sample records approximately 61,000 clones, less than 85% being singletons. The sort gate was single viable CD3+CD4+CD8-CD45RO+ cells for memory CD4+ T cells. Sequencing input: memory CD4+ T cells from blood. These TCRs come from an adult in good health and CMV-seronegative. Some clones in this sample may be carry-over from other donors' samples.

The chain has TRBV7-3 and TRBJ1-6; TRBD1 matches at 9 bases. The V gene end was trimmed by 4 bases and the J gene end by 4 bases; junction bases not matched to a gene: 5. Germline loops: CDR1 SGHTA, CDR2 FQGTGA. The CDR3 consists of 16 residues. Here the CDR3 DNA reads TGTGCCAGCAGCTCCCTGGACAGGGGATATAATTCACCCCTCCACTTT. Amino acid sequence: CASSSLDRGYNSPLHF.

This clone was picked up a small number of times. The chain joins TRBV11-3 to TRBJ2-3; the D is unclear. The V end lost 5 bases, the J end lost 2 bases, and 11 bases lay between the germline ends. CDR3 length: 14 residues. Germline CDR1 SGHNT, CDR2 YENEEA. CDR3 nucleotides: TGTGCCAGCAGCGTTGACTCGCTCACAGATACGCAGTATTTT. Translation: CASSVDSLTDTQYF.

The count of this clone is one. V and J are TRBV6-5 and TRBJ2-7; D could derive from TRBD1 or TRBD2 (5 bases each). Germline CDR1 and CDR2: MNHEY and SVGAGI. With 11 bases removed from V and 2 bases from J, the gap between germline ends came to 10 bases. The length of the CDR3 is 11 residues. The CDR3 spells CAAQGPYEQYF. CDR3 nucleotide sequence: TGTGCCGCCCAGGGACCCTACGAGCAGTACTTC.

The chain recombines TRBV7-8 with TRBJ2-5; D remains unclear. V was cut by 5 bases and J by 7 bases, with 8 bases left in between. CDR3 length equals 11 residues. CDR1 is SGHVS, CDR2 FQNEAQ, per germline. CDR3 loop: CASSLRGTQYF. DNA of the CDR3: TGTGCCAGCAGCCTGAGAGGGACCCAGTACTTC.

CDR3 DNA sequence: TGTGCCAGCAGCTCCCGGGCATCAGAATGGGAGACCCAGTACTTC. Residues: CASSSRASEWETQYF. J is TRBJ2-5 and V is TRBV7-2; no definite D call. The CDR3 contains 15 residues. In germline, CDR1 is SGHTA, CDR2 FQGNSA. Trimming removed 4 bases at V and 5 bases at J, with 17 bases between.

This chain uses TRBV7-2 with TRBJ2-3; D not certain. Looked up from germline, CDR1 is SGHTA and CDR2 is FQGNSA. CDR3 length: 13 amino acids. The V end lost 2 bases, the J end lost 8 bases, and 11 bases lay between the germline ends. This chain's CDR3 is CASSLLTIATQYF. The DNA for the CDR3 is TGTGCCAGCAGCTTATTAACGATTGCTACGCAGTATTTT.

V usage is TRBV29-1 and J usage is TRBJ1-2; D might be TRBD1 (5 bases). The CDR3 sequence is 12 residues long. The ends were cut back, 2 bases at V and 11 bases at J, with 15 bases in the middle. Per the germline V gene, CDR1 is SQVTM and CDR2 is ANQGSEA. CDR3 coding DNA: TGCAGCGTTGAAAAACCGGGACGGAGATACACCTTC. Its translation is CSVEKPGRRYTF.

The gene calls are TRBV28 and TRBJ2-2; no clear D. Trimming took 4 bases from V and 14 from J, leaving 17 bases between them. This CDR3 comprises 13 residues. Germline V gene data show CDR1 as MDHEN and CDR2 as SYDVKM. CDR3 bases: TGTGCCAGCAGTTCAGGAATGTTTAAGGAACTGTTTTTT. Its protein is CASSSGMFKELFF.

The chain recombines TRBV2 with TRBJ1-2, with 8 bases matching TRBD1. Germline V lookup: CDR1 SNHLY, CDR2 FYNNEI. Trimming at V came to 6 bases and at J to 5 bases, leaving 2 bases not matched to a gene. The CDR3 runs to 12 residues. In DNA form, the CDR3 reads TGTGCCAGCAGAAGACAGGGGTATGGCTACACCTTC. This sequence encodes CASRRQGYGYTF.

This chain uses TRBV30 with TRBJ1-2, with D unclear. CDR1 and CDR2 (germline): GTSNPN, SVGIG (reference sequence). CDR3 length: 14 residues. The ends were cut back, 0 bases at V and 6 bases at J, with 14 bases in the middle. As DNA, the CDR3 is TGTGCCTGGAGTGTAAGGTTGGAGTCGGATGGCTACACCTTC. It codes for CAWSVRLESDGYTF.

This rearrangement joins TRBV5-6 to TRBJ2-6, with a weak D call TRBD2 (6 bases). Germline assignment: CDR1 SGHDT and CDR2 YYEEEE. CDR3 size: 15 residues. Trimming removed 2 bases from V and 2 bases from J, with 8 bases in between. DNA for the CDR3: TGTGCCAGCAGCTTTGGGGGGACTGGGGCCAACGTCCTGACTTTC. It codes for CASSFGGTGANVLTF.

The genes are TRBV28 and TRBJ2-7, with 7 positions matching TRBD2. V gave up 3 bases and J gave up 4 bases; unmatched junction bases: 6. This CDR3 is 14 amino acids long. CDR1 is MDHEN and CDR2 is SYDVKM in the germline V gene. The CDR3 DNA reads TGTGCCAGCAGTTTCGGGGGAGGGCTTTACGAGCAGTACTTC. Translated: CASSFGGGLYEQYF.

The J gene is TRBJ1-3, the V gene TRBV7-8, with 7 nucleotides matching TRBD1. Trimming at V came to 4 bases and at J to 0 bases, leaving 6 bases not matched to a gene. The CDR3 extends over 16 amino acids. Germline V gene sequence: CDR1 SGHVS, CDR2 FQNEAQ. The CDR3 spells CASSSRDSPSGNTIYF. The CDR3 bases are TGTGCCAGCAGCTCAAGGGACAGTCCCTCTGGAAACACCATATATTTT. The complete variable domain, with remaining parts taken from reference TRBV7-8 and TRBJ1-3, reads GAGVSQSPRYKVAKRGQDVALRCDPISGHVSLFWYQQALGQGPEFLTYFQNEAQLDKSGLPSDRFFAERPEGSVSTLKIQRTQQEDSAVYLCASSSRDSPSGNTIYFGEGSWLTVV.

The chain couples TRBV2 to TRBJ2-5, with a tentative D call TRBD2 (6 bases). The V gene's germline CDR1 is SNHLY and CDR2 FYNNEI. There are 15 residues in the CDR3. The ends were cut back, 6 bases at V and 5 bases at J, with 19 bases in the middle. CDR3 DNA: TGTGCCAGCAGCTTTTATGGAGGGAACGGGGAGACCCAGTACTTC. Its protein product is CASSFYGGNGETQYF.

This chain joins TRBV5-6 and TRBJ1-6; no reliable D call. CDR3 length equals 13 residues. V was trimmed by 0 bases and J by 15 bases, leaving 13 bases between them. The germline CDR1 and CDR2 sequences are SGHDT and YYEEEE. Written as DNA, the CDR3 is TGTGCCAGCAGCTTGGTGGAAACGGCTCGCCTCCACTTT. The encoded protein is CASSLVETARLHF.

The count of this clone is one. The chain uses TRBV7-9 and TRBJ1-2; a possible D gene is TRBD1 (6 bases). Per the germline V gene, CDR1 is SEHNR and CDR2 is FQNEAQ (reference sequence). This CDR3 is built from 15 residues. The germline V and J ends were trimmed by 6 bases and 0 bases, with 14 bases remaining between them. The CDR3 loop reads CASSLMGGPNYGYTF. CDR3 nucleotide sequence: TGTGCCAGCAGTTTGATGGGGGGCCCTAACTATGGCTACACCTTC.

The genes are TRBV6-1 and TRBJ1-5; D not certain. Germline V lookup: CDR1 MNHNS, CDR2 SASEGT. Trimming stripped 0 bases from V and 6 bases from J, with 18 bases between. The CDR3 has 17 amino acids. The CDR3 nucleotides read TGTGCCAGCAGTGAAGCTCGAGGCCGAGCCCCAGGTCAGCCCCAGCATTTT. Its translation is CASSEARGRAPGQPQHF.

J is TRBJ1-3 and V is TRBV9; D unclear. Per germline, CDR1 SGDLS and CDR2 YYNGEE. This CDR3 comprises 15 residues. V lost 0 bases to trimming and J lost 8 bases, with 15 bases between them. The CDR3 sequence: CASSVDSVYLDTIYF. The CDR3 DNA sequence: TGTGCCAGCAGCGTAGATAGTGTATATCTGGACACCATATATTTT. The entire variable domain, with the rest obtained from reference TRBV9 and TRBJ1-3, is as follows: DSGVTQTPKHLITATGQRVTLRCSPRSGDLSVYWYQQSLDQGLQFLIQYYNGEERAKGNILERFSAQQFPDLHSELNLSSLELGDSALYFCASSVDSVYLDTIYFGEGSWLTVV.

The gene calls are TRBV7-6 and TRBJ2-7; tentatively, D is TRBD1 (5 bases). The length of the CDR3 is 13 residues. Trimming stripped 0 bases from V and 6 bases from J, with 9 bases between. In germline, CDR1 is SGHVS, CDR2 FNYEAQ. Written as DNA, the CDR3 is TGTGCCAGCAGCTTAGCACAGGCGTCCGAGCAGTACTTC. It translates to CASSLAQASEQYF.

The chain combines TRBV2 with TRBJ1-5, with a possible D match to TRBD1 (6 bases). Germline V lookup: CDR1 SNHLY, CDR2 FYNNEI. This CDR3 is 15 amino acids long. Trimming left V 7 bases short and J 0 bases short, with 13 bases between. CDR3 bases: TGTGCCAGCACAGGACAGAACCCTAGCAATCAGCCCCAGCATTTT. Translated: CASTGQNPSNQPQHF.

V usage is TRBV18 and J usage is TRBJ2-6; D is undetermined. Germline CDR1 KGHSH, CDR2 LQKENI. The CDR3 length is 17 residues. V lost 3 bases to trimming and J lost 2 bases, with 14 bases between them. The CDR3 region is CASSPINDQAGANVLTF. CDR3 coding DNA: TGTGCCAGCTCACCGATTAACGATCAGGCTGGGGCCAACGTCCTGACTTTC. Full variable domain (outside the CDR3, taken from reference TRBV18 and TRBJ2-6): NAGVMQNPRHLVRRRGQEARLRCSPMKGHSHVYWYRQLPEEGLKFMVYLQKENIIDESGMPKERFSAEFPKEGPSILRIQQVVRGDSAAYFCASSPINDQAGANVLTFGAGSRLTVL.

This rearrangement joins TRBV28 to TRBJ1-5; maybe TRBD1 (6 bases). Trimming took 8 bases from V and 6 from J, leaving 17 bases between them. The CDR3 is 14 amino acids. Germline lookup yields CDR1 MDHEN and CDR2 SYDVKM. CDR3 protein: CASLGGGGGQPQHF. The DNA for the CDR3 is TGTGCCAGCTTGGGGGGAGGGGGTGGTCAGCCCCAGCATTTT.

The chain combines TRBV2 with TRBJ2-2; a weak D match, TRBD1 (6 bases). Per the germline V gene, CDR1 is SNHLY and CDR2 is FYNNEI. This CDR3 region has 17 residues. V was cut by 3 bases and J by 3 bases, with 17 bases left in between. The CDR3 here is CASSETFGTQDTGELFF. CDR3 DNA sequence: TGTGCCAGCAGTGAGACATTTGGGACACAGGACACCGGGGAGCTGTTTTTT.

This chain connects TRBV18 to TRBJ2-7; the match to TRBD2 covers 8 bases. Germline V gives CDR1 KGHSH, CDR2 LQKENI. The CDR3 contains 14 residues. V dropped 3 bases and J dropped 3; count of bases not matched to a gene: 4. CDR3 region: CASSPQRGSYEQYF. The CDR3 bases are TGTGCCAGCTCACCTCAGCGGGGGAGCTACGAGCAGTACTTC.